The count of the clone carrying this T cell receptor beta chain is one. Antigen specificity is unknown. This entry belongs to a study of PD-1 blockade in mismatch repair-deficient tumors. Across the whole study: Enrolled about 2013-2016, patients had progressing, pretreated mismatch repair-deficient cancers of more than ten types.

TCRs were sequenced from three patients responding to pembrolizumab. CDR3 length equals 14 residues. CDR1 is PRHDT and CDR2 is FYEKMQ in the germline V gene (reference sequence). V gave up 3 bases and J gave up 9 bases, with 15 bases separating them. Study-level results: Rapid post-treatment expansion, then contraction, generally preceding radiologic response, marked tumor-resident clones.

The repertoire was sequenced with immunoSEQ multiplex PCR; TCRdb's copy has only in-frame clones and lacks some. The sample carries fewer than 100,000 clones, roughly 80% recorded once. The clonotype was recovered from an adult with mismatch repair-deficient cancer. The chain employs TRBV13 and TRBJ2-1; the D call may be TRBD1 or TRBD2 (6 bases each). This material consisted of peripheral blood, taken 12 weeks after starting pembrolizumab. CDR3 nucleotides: TGTGCCAGCAGCTTTCCTCGAGGGGGGCCTGAGCAGTTCTTC. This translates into CASSFPRGGPEQFF.